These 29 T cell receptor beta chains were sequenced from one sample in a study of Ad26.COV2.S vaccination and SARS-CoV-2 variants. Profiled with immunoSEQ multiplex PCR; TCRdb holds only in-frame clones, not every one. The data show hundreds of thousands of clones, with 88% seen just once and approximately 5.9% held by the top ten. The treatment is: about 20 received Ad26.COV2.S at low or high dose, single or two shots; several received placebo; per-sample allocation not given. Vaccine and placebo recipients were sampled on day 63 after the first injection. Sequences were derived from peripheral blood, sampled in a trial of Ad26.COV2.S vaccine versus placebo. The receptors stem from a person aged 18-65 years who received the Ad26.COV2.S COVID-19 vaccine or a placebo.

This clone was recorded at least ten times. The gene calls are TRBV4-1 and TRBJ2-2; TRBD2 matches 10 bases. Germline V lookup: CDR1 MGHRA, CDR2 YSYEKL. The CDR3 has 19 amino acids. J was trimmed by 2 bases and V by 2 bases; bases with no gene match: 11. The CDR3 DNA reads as TGCGCCAGCAGCCAACAAACTAGCGGGGCGGCGCTCAACACCGGGGAGCTGTTTTTT. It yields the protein CASSQQTSGAALNTGELFF.

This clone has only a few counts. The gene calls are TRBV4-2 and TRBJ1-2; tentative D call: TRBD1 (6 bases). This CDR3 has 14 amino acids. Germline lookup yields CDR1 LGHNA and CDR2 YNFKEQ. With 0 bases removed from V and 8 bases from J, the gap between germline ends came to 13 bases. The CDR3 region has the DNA TGTGCCAGCAGCCAAGATCGGGGGCGCGAGGGCTACACCTTC. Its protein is CASSQDRGREGYTF.

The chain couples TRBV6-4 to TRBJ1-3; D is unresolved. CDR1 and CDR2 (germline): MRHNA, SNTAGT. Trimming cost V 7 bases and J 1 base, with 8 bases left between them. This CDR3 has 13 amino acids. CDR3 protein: CASMMGSGNTIYF. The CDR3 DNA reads TGTGCCAGCATGATGGGTTCTGGAAACACCATATATTTT.

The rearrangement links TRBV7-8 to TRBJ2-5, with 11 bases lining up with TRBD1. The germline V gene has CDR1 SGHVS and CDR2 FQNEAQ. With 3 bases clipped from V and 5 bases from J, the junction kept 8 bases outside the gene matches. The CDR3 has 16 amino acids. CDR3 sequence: CASSFKDRGPRETQYF. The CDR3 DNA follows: TGTGCCAGCAGCTTTAAGGACAGGGGGCCGAGGGAGACCCAGTACTTC.

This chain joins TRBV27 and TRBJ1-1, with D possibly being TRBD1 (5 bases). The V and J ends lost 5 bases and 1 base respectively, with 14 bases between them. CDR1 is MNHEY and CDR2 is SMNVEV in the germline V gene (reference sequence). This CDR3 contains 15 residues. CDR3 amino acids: CASSPRLTGNTEAFF. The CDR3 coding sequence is TGTGCCAGCAGTCCGCGTTTAACAGGGAACACTGAAGCTTTCTTT.

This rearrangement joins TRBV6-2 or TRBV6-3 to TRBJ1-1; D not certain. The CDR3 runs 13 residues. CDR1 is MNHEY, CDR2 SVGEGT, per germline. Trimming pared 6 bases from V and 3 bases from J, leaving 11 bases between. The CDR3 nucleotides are TGTGCCAGCAGATACGGGTCGCACACTGAAGCTTTCTTT. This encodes CASRYGSHTEAFF.

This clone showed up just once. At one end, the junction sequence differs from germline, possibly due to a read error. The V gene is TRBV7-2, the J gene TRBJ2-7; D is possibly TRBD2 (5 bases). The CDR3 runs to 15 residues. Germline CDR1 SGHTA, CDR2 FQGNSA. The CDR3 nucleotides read TGTGCCAGCAGCCTAGCCTTCGGCTCAGGCGTCGAGCAGTACTTC. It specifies CASSLAFGSGVEQYF.

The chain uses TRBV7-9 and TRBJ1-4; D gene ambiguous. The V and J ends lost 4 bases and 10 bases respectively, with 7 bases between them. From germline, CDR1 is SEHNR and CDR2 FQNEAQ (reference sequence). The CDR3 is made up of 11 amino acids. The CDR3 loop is CASSWESKLFF. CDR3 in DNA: TGTGCCAGCAGCTGGGAGTCAAAACTGTTTTTT. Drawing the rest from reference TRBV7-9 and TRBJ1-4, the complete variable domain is DTGVSQNPRHKITKRGQNVTFRCDPISEHNRLYWYRQTLGQGPEFLTYFQNEAQLEKSRLLSDRFSAERPKGSFSTLEIQRTEQGDSAMYLCASSWESKLFFGSGTQLSVL.

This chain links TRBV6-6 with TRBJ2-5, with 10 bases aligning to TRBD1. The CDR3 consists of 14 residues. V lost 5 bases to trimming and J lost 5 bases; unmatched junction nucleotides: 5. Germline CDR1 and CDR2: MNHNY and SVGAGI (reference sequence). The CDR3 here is CASSTRTGGETQYF. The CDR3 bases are TGTGCCAGCAGTACCCGGACAGGGGGGGAGACCCAGTACTTC.

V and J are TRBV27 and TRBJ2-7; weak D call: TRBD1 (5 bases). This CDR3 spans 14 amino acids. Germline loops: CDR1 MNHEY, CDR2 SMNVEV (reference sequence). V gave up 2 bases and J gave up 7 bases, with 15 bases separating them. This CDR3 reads CASSLQGGLSEQYF. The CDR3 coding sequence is TGTGCCAGCAGTTTACAGGGTGGTCTTAGTGAGCAGTACTTC.

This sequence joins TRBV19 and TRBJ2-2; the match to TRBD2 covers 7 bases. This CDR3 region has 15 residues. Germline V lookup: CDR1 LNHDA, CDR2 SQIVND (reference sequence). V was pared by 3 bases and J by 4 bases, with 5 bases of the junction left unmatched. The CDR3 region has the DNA TGTGCCAGTAGTATGGGAGCGGGGCCCACCGGGGAGCTGTTTTTT. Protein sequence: CASSMGAGPTGELFF.

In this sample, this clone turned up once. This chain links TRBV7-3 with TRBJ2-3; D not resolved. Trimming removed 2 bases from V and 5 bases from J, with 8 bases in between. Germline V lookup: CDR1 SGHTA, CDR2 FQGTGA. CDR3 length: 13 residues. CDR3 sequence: CASSLPPLDTQYF. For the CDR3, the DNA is TGTGCCAGCAGCTTACCCCCCCTAGATACGCAGTATTTT.

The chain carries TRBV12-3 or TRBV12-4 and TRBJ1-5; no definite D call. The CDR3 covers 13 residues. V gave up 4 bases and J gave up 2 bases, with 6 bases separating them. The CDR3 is CASSWVGNQPQHF. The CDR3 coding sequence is TGTGCCAGCAGTTGGGTGGGCAATCAGCCCCAGCATTTT.

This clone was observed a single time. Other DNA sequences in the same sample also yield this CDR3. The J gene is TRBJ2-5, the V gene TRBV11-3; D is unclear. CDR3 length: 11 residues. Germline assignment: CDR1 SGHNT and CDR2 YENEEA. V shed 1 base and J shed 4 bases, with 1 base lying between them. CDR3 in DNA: TGTGCCAGCAGCTTAGGAGAGACCCAGTACTTC. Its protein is CASSLGETQYF.

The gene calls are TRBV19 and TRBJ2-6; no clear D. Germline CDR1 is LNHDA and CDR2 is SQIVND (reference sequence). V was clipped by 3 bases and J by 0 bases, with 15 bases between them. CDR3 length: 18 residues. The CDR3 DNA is TGTGCCAGTAGTATTGTCGCGACGAGGCTCTCTGGGGCCAACGTCCTGACTTTC. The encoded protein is CASSIVATRLSGANVLTF.

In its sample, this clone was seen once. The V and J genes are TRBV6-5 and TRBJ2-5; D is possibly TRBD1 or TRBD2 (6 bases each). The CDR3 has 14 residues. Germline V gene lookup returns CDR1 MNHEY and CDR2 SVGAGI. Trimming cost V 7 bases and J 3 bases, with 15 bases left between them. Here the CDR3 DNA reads TGTGCCAGCAACGATGGGGGGCCGAAAGAGACCCAGTACTTC. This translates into CASNDGGPKETQYF.

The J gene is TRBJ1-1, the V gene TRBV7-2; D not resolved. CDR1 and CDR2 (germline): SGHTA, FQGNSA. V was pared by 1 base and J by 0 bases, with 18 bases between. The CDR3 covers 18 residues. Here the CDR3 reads CASSLVNRHSFMNTEAFF. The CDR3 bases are TGTGCCAGCAGCTTAGTCAATCGGCACTCTTTCATGAACACTGAAGCTTTCTTT.

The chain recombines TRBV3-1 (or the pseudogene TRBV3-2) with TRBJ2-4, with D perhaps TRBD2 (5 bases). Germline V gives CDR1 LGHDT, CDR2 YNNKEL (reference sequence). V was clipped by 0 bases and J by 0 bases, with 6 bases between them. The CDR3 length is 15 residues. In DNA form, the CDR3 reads TGTGCCAGCAGCCAAGACGGGGTAGCCAAAAACATTCAGTACTTC. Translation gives CASSQDGVAKNIQYF.

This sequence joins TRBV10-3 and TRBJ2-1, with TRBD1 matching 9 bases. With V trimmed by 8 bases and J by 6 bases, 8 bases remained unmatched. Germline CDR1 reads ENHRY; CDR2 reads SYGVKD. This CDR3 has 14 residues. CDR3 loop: CAIQGTGTGNEQFF. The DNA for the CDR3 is TGTGCCATCCAGGGGACAGGGACGGGCAATGAGCAGTTCTTC.

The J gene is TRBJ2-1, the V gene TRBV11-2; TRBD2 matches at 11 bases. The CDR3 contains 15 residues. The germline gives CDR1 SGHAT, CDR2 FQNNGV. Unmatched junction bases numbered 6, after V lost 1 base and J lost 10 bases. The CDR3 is CASSLGTSGWGEQFF. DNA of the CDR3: TGTGCCAGCAGCTTAGGGACTAGCGGGTGGGGGGAGCAGTTCTTC.

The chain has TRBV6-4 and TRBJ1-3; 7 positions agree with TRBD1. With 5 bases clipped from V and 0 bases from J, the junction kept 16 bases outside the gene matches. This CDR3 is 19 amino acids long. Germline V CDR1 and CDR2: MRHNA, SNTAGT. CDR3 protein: CASSTAVAGQKHSGNTIYF. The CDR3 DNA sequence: TGTGCCAGCAGTACAGCAGTTGCGGGACAGAAACACTCTGGAAACACCATATATTTT.

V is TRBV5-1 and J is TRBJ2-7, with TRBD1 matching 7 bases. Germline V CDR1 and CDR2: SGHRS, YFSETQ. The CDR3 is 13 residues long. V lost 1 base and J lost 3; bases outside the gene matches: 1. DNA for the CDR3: TGCGCCAGCAGCTTGCAGGGGGACTACGAGCAGTACTTC. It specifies CASSLQGDYEQYF.

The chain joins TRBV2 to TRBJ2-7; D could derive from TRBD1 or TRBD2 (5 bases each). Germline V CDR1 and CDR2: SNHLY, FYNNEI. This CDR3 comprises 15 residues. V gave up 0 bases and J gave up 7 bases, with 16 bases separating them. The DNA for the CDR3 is TGTGCCAGCAGTGAAGCGGGGACGCTTGGGAGTGAGCAGTACTTC. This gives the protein CASSEAGTLGSEQYF.

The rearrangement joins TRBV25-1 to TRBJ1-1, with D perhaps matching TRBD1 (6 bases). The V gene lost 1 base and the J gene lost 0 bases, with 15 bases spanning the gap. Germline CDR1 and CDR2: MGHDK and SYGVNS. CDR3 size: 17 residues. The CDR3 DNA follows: TGTGCCAGCAGTGAATGGGGGGGCAGACGACTGAACACTGAAGCTTTCTTT. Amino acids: CASSEWGGRRLNTEAFF. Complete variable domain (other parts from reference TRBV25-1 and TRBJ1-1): EADIYQTPRYLVIGTGKKITLECSQTMGHDKMYWYQQDPGMELHLIHYSYGVNSTEKGDLSSESTVSRIRTEHFPLTLESARPSHTSQYLCASSEWGGRRLNTEAFFGQGTRLTVV.

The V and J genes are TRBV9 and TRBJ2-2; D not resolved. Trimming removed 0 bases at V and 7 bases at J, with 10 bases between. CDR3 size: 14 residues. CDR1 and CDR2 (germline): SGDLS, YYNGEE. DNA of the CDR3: TGTGCCAGCAGCGTAGCTGGGCAGATCGGGGAGCTGTTTTTT. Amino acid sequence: CASSVAGQIGELFF.

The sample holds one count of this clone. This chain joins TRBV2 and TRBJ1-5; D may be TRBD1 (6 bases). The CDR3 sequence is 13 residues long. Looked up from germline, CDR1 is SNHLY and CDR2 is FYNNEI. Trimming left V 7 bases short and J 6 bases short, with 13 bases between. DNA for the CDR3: TGTGCCAGCACCTCAAGAGGGGGTCAGCCCCAGCATTTT. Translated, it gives CASTSRGGQPQHF.

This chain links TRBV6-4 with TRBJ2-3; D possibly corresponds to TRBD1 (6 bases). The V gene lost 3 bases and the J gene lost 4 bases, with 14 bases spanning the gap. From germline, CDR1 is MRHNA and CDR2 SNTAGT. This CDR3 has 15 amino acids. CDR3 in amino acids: CASSDLSQGADTQYF. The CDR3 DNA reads TGTGCCAGCAGTGATCTTTCACAGGGCGCAGATACGCAGTATTTT.

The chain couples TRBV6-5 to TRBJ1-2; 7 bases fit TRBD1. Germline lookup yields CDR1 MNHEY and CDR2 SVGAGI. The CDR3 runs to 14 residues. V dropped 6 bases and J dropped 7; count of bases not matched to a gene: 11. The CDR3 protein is CASSFDRVRTGYTF. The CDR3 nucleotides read TGTGCCAGCAGCTTCGACAGGGTCAGGACTGGCTACACCTTC.

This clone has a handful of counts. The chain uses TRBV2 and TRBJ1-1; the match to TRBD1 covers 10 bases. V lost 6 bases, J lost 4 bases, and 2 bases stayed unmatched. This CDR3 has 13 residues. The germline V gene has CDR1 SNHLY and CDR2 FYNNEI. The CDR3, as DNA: TGTGCCAGCAGGACAGGGGGCGGCACTGAAGCTTTCTTT. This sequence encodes CASRTGGGTEAFF.